This note documents a single TCR beta chain sequence. What it recognizes is unknown. This sample is part of a study of OX40 agonist ivuxolimab in advanced cancers. Study summary: It was permissible to have had prior anti-PD-1, anti-PD-L1 or anti-CTLA-4 therapy, and around 40% had some. Study-wide points: Dose levels from 0.1 to 3.0 mg/kg saw CD4+ and CD8+ blood T cells expand clonally by week 6.

This CDR3 is 14 amino acids long. V was trimmed by 1 base and J by 4 bases, leaving 8 bases between them. Germline values: CDR1 SGHTA, CDR2 FQGTGA. Clones were sequenced by immunoSEQ multiplex PCR, and TCRdb holds only the in-frame ones, with some missing. The table shows about 150,000 clones, with roughly nine tenths occurring only once. Sequencing used CD4+ or CD8+ T cells sorted from blood, obtained in a trial of the OX40 agonist ivuxolimab. This sequence joins TRBV7-3 and TRBJ2-1; D remains unclear. This sequence originates from an adult with an advanced solid tumor such as melanoma, head and neck, liver or kidney cancer. The DNA for the CDR3 is TGTGCCAGCAGCTTAATGTCTACTTACAATGAGCAGTTCTTC. This translates into CASSLMSTYNEQFF.